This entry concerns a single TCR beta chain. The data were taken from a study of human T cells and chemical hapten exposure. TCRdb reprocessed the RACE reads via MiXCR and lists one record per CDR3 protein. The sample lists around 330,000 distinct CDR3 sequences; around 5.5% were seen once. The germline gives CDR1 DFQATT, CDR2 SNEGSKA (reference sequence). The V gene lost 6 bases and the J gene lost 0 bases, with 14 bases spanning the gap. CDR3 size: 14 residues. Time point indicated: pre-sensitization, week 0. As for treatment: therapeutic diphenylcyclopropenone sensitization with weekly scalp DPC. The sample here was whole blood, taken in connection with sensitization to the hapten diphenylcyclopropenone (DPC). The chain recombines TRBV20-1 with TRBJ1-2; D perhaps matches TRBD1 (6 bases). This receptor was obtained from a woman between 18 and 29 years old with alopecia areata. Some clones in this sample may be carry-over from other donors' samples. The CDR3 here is CSARTRTANYGYTF. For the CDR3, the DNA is TGCAGTGCCCGGACCAGGACAGCTAACTATGGCTACACCTTC.